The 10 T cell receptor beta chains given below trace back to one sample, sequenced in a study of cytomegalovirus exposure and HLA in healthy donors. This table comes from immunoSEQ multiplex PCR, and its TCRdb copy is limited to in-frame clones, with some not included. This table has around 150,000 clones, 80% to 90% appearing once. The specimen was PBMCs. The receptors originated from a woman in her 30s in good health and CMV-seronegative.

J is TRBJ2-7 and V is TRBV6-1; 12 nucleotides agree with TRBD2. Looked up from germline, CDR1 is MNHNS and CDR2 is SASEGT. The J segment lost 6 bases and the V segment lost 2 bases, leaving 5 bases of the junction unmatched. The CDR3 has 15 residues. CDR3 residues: CASSELAGGQGEQYF. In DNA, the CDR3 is TGTGCCAGCAGTGAACTAGCGGGAGGGCAGGGCGAGCAGTACTTC.

Written as DNA, the CDR3 is TGTGCCAGCTGCCGGACAGACACTAACTATGGCTACACCTTC. Translating it yields CASCRTDTNYGYTF. V and J are TRBV19 and TRBJ1-2; D is perhaps TRBD1 (6 bases). Germline CDR1 reads LNHDA; CDR2 reads SQIVND (reference sequence). V lost 9 bases to trimming and J lost 0 bases, with 14 bases between them. The CDR3 is 14 residues long.

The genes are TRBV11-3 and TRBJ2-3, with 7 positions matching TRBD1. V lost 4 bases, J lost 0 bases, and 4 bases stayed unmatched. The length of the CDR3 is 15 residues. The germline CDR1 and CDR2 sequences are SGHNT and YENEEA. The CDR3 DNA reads TGTGCCAGCAGCTCCGGGACAGTCAGCACAGATACGCAGTATTTT. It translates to CASSSGTVSTDTQYF.

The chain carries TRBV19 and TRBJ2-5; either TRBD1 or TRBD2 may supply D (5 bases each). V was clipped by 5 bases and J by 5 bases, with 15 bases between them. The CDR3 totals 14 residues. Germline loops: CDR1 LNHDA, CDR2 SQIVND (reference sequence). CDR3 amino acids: CASSPRDRPETQYF. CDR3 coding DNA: TGTGCCAGTAGTCCCCGGGACCGGCCGGAGACCCAGTACTTC.

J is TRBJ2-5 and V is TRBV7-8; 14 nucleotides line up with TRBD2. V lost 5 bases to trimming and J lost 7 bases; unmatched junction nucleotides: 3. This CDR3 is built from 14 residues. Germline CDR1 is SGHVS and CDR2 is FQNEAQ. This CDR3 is CASSTGTSGGTQYF. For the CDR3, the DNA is TGTGCCAGCAGCACTGGGACTAGCGGGGGGACCCAGTACTTC.

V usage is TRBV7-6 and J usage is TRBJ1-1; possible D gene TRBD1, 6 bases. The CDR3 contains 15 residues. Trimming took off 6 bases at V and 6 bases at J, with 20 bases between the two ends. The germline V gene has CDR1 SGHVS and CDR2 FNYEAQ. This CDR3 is CASSSGQPLVSEAFF. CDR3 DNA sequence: TGTGCCAGCAGTTCCGGACAGCCTCTTGTATCTGAAGCTTTCTTT.

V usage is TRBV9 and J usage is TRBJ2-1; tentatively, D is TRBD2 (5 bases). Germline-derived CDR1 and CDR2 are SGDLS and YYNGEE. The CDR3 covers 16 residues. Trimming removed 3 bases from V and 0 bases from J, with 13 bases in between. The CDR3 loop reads CASSETTLSSYNEQFF. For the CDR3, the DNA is TGTGCCAGCAGCGAGACTACGCTGAGCTCCTACAATGAGCAGTTCTTC.

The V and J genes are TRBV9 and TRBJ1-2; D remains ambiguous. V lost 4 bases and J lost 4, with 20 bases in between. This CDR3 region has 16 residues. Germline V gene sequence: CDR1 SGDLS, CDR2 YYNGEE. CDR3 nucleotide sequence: TGTGCCAGCAGCTCAAGACAAGAGAGGGCCATCTATGGCTACACCTTC. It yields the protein CASSSRQERAIYGYTF.

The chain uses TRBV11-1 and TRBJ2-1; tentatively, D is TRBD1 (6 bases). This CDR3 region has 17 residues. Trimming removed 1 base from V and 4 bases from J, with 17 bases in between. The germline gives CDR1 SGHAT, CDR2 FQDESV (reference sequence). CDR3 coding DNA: TGTGCCAGCAGCTTAGATGTGACAGGAAGGCCATACAATGAGCAGTTCTTC. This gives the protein CASSLDVTGRPYNEQFF. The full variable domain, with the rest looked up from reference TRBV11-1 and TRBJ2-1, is EAEVAQSPRYKITEKSQAVAFWCDPISGHATLYWYRQILGQGPELLVQFQDESVVDDSQLPKDRFSAERLKGVDSTLKIQPAELGDSAMYLCASSLDVTGRPYNEQFFGPGTRLTVL.

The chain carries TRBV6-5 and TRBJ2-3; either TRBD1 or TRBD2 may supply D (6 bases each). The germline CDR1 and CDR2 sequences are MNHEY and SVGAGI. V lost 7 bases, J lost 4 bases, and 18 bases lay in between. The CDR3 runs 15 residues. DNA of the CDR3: TGTGCCAGCATCCCGTCGGCAGGGGAGGCAGATACGCAGTATTTT. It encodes CASIPSAGEADTQYF.